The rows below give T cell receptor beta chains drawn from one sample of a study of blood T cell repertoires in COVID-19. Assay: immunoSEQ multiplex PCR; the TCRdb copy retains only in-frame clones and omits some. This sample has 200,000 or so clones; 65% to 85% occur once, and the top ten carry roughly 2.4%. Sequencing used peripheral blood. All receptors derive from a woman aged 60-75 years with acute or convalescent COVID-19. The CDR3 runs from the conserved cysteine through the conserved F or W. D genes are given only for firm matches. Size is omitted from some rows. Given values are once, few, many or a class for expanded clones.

CASSYRGGGEKLFF | - | - | TRBJ1-4 | TRBV6-5
CASSLGGVNYEQYF | - | - | TRBJ2-7 | TRBV7-8
CASSLGQLSNSPLHF | TRBD1 | - | TRBJ1-6 | TRBV28
CASSLAPGLAGGRETQYF | TRBD2 | - | TRBJ2-5 | TRBV7-2
CASSATNRGLYEQYF | TRBD1 | - | TRBJ2-7 | TRBV5-1
CASSLRQTDTQYF | - | - | TRBJ2-3 | TRBV7-9
CSASGTGTPTSTDTQYF | - | - | TRBJ2-3 | TRBV20-1
CASNGGDSSYEQYF | - | - | TRBJ2-7 | TRBV28
CASGFNSNQPQHF | - | few | TRBJ1-5 | TRBV12-5
CASGLAETQYF | TRBD2 | - | TRBJ2-5 | TRBV19
CASSSTGTSEQYF | - | - | TRBJ2-7 | TRBV5-6
CAWSAPRTGTSPLHF | TRBD1 | - | TRBJ1-6 | TRBV30
CASSYSETGPNEQFF | - | - | TRBJ2-1 | TRBV6-5
CASSFSSGYGYTF | - | - | TRBJ1-2 | TRBV27
CASSYTANGAMNTEAFF | - | - | TRBJ1-1 | TRBV5-1
CASSLEGRRHSPLHF | - | few | TRBJ1-6 | TRBV5-1
CASSKGLAGRSGELFF | TRBD2 | - | TRBJ2-2 | TRBV27
CASRERSQYF | - | - | TRBJ2-5 | TRBV2
CASSLARAGNTIYF | - | - | TRBJ1-3 | TRBV3-1/TRBV3-2
CASYRDRNTEAFF | TRBD1 | - | TRBJ1-1 | TRBV5-1
CASRTTGVSNQPQHF | - | - | TRBJ1-5 | TRBV6-5
CASSLGGASTDTQYF | - | - | TRBJ2-3 | TRBV5-1
CASSGDGGAFNEQFF | TRBD2 | - | TRBJ2-1 | TRBV6-6
CASSQPGAEQFF | - | - | TRBJ2-1 | TRBV3-1/TRBV3-2
CASSVEQGANYGYTF | TRBD1 | - | TRBJ1-2 | TRBV9
CASSLLWSSYNEQFF | - | - | TRBJ2-1 | TRBV7-2
CASSERVAGGPRTGELFF | TRBD2 | - | TRBJ2-2 | TRBV6-1
CASSAGTSHNSPLHF | - | - | TRBJ1-6 | TRBV9